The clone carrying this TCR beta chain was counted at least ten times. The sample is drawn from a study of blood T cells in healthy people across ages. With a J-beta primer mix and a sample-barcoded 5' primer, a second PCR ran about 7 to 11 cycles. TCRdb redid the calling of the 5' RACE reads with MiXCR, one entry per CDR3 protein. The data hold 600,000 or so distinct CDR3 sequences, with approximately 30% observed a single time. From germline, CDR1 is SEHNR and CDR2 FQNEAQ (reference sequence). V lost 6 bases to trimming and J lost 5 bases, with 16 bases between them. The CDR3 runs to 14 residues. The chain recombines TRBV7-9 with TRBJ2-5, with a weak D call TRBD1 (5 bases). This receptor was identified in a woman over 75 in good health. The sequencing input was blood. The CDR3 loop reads CASSHRPLQETQYF. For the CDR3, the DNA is TGTGCCAGCAGTCACAGGCCGTTACAGGAGACCCAGTACTTC.